A selection of T cell receptor beta chains follows, all from one sample in a study of blood T cell repertoires in COVID-19. The protocol was immunoSEQ multiplex PCR, while the TCRdb copy is restricted to in-frame clones and leaves out a portion. The table has around 270,000 clones, 70% to 90% seen once. Sequencing input: peripheral blood. All receptors come from a woman between 50 and 59 years old with acute or convalescent COVID-19. Both conserved end residues are part of each CDR3. Fields, in order: V gene, CDR3 protein.

v_gene: TRBV6-6; CDR3aa: CASSTNRGTYNEQFF
v_gene: TRBV5-4; CDR3aa: CASSSSGISSGNTIYF
v_gene: TRBV20-1; CDR3aa: CSASTSNRGVNYGYTF
v_gene: TRBV9; CDR3aa: CASSDGRAYEQYF
v_gene: TRBV11-2; CDR3aa: CASTWTGDYEQYF
v_gene: TRBV6-6; CDR3aa: CASSSDTSEVMYEQYF
v_gene: TRBV27; CDR3aa: CASSLEVNTGELFF
v_gene: TRBV19; CDR3aa: CASNTDREFNQPQHF
v_gene: TRBV10-2; CDR3aa: CASRATGAAQPQHF
v_gene: TRBV19; CDR3aa: CASYPRETNTEAFF
v_gene: TRBV15; CDR3aa: CATSREGQGDEKLFF
v_gene: TRBV21-1; CDR3aa: CARDRRLLAYEQYF
v_gene: TRBV28; CDR3aa: CASSFELGAGIGQPQHF
v_gene: TRBV18; CDR3aa: CASSPGLGGSSTGELFF
v_gene: TRBV7-3; CDR3aa: CASSPTGGQGRNEQFF
v_gene: TRBV29-1; CDR3aa: CRDPGQSNQPQHF
v_gene: TRBV19; CDR3aa: CASSMPTRGDTQYF
v_gene: TRBV5-6; CDR3aa: CASSFTGGMALTEAFF
v_gene: TRBV10-3; CDR3aa: CAISETDRGPAEAFF
v_gene: TRBV10-3; CDR3aa: CAISLDSSESYTF
v_gene: TRBV27; CDR3aa: CASSPQGNQPQHF
v_gene: TRBV28; CDR3aa: CASSPLKGEGLGNEQFF
v_gene: TRBV27; CDR3aa: CASGQGYGYTF
v_gene: TRBV2; CDR3aa: CAKTDRGSEKLFF
v_gene: TRBV24-1; CDR3aa: CATSEAGGPYNEQFF
v_gene: TRBV7-2; CDR3aa: CASSEQGSYTEAFF
v_gene: TRBV5-1; CDR3aa: CASSLEGLALGEQYF
v_gene: TRBV27; CDR3aa: CASRTTGGRGEAFF
v_gene: TRBV30; CDR3aa: CAWSLGVKTQYF
v_gene: TRBV9; CDR3aa: CASSARGIISYNSPLHF
v_gene: TRBV5-1; CDR3aa: CASSIRQGPGYGYTF
v_gene: TRBV5-4; CDR3aa: CASSSRTGGIHEQYF
v_gene: TRBV5-1; CDR3aa: CASSLAPTGDTPNQPQHF
v_gene: TRBV7-2; CDR3aa: CASSSGTSGRNEQFF
v_gene: TRBV19; CDR3aa: CATRDRGATDTQYF
v_gene: TRBV14; CDR3aa: CASSHRTGIYEQYF
v_gene: TRBV25-1; CDR3aa: CASSEQQGALALQYF